One sample yielded the 6 T cell receptor beta chains listed below, sequenced in a study of breast tumors, draining lymph nodes, adjacent tissues. The lymph nodes were axillary draining lymph nodes from breast cancer patients. TCRdb itself ran the multiplex PCR reads through MiXCR, one entry per CDR3 protein. The sample carries more than 100,000 distinct CDR3 sequences, approximately 20% recorded once. The specimen sequenced was axillary lymph node tissue. The receptors shown here come from a female donor with breast cancer. Some clones in this sample may be carry-over from other donors' samples.

This clonotype appeared many times. V gene TRBV19 combines with J gene TRBJ1-6; 7 bases are a match to TRBD1. The germline gives CDR1 LNHDA, CDR2 SQIVND (reference sequence). This CDR3 region has 14 residues. The V and J ends lost 7 bases and 7 bases, in that order; junction bases with no gene match: 7. The CDR3 nucleotides are TGTGCCAGTAAGGGACAGACGAACAATTCACCCCTCCACTTT. This encodes CASKGQTNNSPLHF. Full variable domain (remainder filled in from reference TRBV19 and TRBJ1-6): DGGITQSPKYLFRKEGQNVTLSCEQNLNHDAMYWYRQDPGQGLRLIYYSQIVNDFQKGDIAEGYSVSREKKESFPLTVTSAQKNPTAFYLCASKGQTNNSPLHFGNGTRLTVT.

Turning to this clonotype: This may arise from a read error, as a much more abundant clone is one base away. The chain links TRBV11-2 to TRBJ2-7; 7 bases align to TRBD1. Germline V gene lookup returns CDR1 SGHAT and CDR2 FQNNGV. This CDR3 is 16 amino acids long. CDR3 sequence (DNA): TGTGCCAGCAGCTTAGCGGCCGGGACAGACTCCTACGGGCAGTACTTC. It translates to CASSLAAGTDSYGQYF.

This clonotype was seen more than once but under ten times. The V gene is TRBV5-6, the J gene TRBJ2-7; 12 bases match TRBD1. Germline loops: CDR1 SGHDT, CDR2 YYEEEE. The trim removed 6 bases at V and 5 bases at J, leaving 9 bases unmatched. The CDR3 is 15 residues long. The CDR3 spells CASIRGGTGGHEQYF. For the CDR3, the DNA is TGTGCCAGCATCCGAGGCGGGACAGGGGGCCACGAGCAGTACTTC. The full variable domain, with the rest looked up from reference TRBV5-6 and TRBJ2-7, is DAGVTQSPTHLIKTRGQQVTLRCSPKSGHDTVSWYQQALGQGPQFIFQYYEEEERQRGNFPDRFSGHQFPNYSSELNVNALLLGDSALYLCASIRGGTGGHEQYFGPGTRLTVT.

In the case of this clonotype: A much bigger clone sits one base away, suggesting this may be a read error. The J gene is TRBJ2-7, the V gene TRBV5-1, with TRBD2 matching 7 bases. The CDR3 runs to 13 residues. CDR1 and CDR2 (germline): SGHRS, YFSETQ. The CDR3 bases are TGCGTCAGCAGCAGCGGGATGCCTTGGGAGCAGTACTTC. This translates into CVSSSGMPWEQYF.

The gene calls are TRBV7-9 and TRBJ2-4, with 9 bases matching TRBD2. This CDR3 has 15 residues. The germline gives CDR1 SEHNR, CDR2 FQNEAQ (reference sequence). The J segment lost 8 bases and the V segment lost 1 base, leaving 6 bases of the junction unmatched. Here the CDR3 DNA reads TGTGCCAGCAGCTTAGGGGGACTAGCCGGATACATTCAGTACTTC. It encodes CASSLGGLAGYIQYF. Using reference TRBV7-9 and TRBJ2-4 for the parts outside the CDR3, the full variable domain is DTGVSQNPRHKITKRGQNVTFRCDPISEHNRLYWYRQTLGQGPEFLTYFQNEAQLEKSRLLSDRFSAERPKGSFSTLEIQRTEQGDSAMYLCASSLGGLAGYIQYFGAGTRLSVL.

In the case of this clonotype: A much larger clone differs by one base, so this may be a read error. The chain has TRBV6-6 and TRBJ2-2; D may be TRBD1 (5 bases). The V and J ends lost 5 bases and 0 bases respectively, with 7 bases between them. The CDR3 runs 14 residues. From germline, CDR1 is MNHNY and CDR2 SVGAGI (reference sequence). For the CDR3, the DNA is TGTGCCAGCAGTCAGACAGCGAACACCGGGGAGCTGTTTTTT. Encoded protein: CASSQTANTGELFF.